The 31 T cell receptor beta chains below come from one sample, sequenced in a study of T-cell reconstitution after alpha-beta-depleted transplantation in children. Preparation of the TCRbeta library involved a method that used unique molecular identifiers. MiXCR, run by TCRdb on the PCR reads, gives a single entry per CDR3 protein. The table includes about 370,000 distinct CDR3 sequences, about a fifth detected once. Sequencing was performed on PBMCs from the stem cell graft donor, taken from the stem cell graft. These receptors came from a human donor who donated a stem cell graft to a child with acute myeloid leukemia.

In its sample, this clonotype was seen a few times. V gene TRBV3-1 combines with J gene TRBJ2-1, with TRBD2 matching 9 bases. Germline CDR1 reads LGHDT; CDR2 reads YNNKEL (reference sequence). J lost 7 bases, V lost 1 base, and 17 bases had no gene match. This CDR3 has 19 amino acids. CDR3 DNA sequence: TGTGCCAGCAGCCAAGTACCCTACTGGGTAGTAGCGGGGGTGAATGAGCAGTTCTTC. This translates into CASSQVPYWVVAGVNEQFF.

This chain connects TRBV9 to TRBJ2-5; D may be TRBD1 or TRBD2 (5 bases each). Trimming cost V 0 bases and J 9 bases, with 12 bases left between them. Germline assignment: CDR1 SGDLS and CDR2 YYNGEE. This CDR3 spans 13 amino acids. CDR3 in DNA: TGTGCCAGCAGCGTAGAGACTATGGGGGCCCAGTACTTC. As protein: CASSVETMGAQYF.

CDR3 region: CASSSSSLEDTGELFF. CDR3 DNA sequence: TGTGCCAGCAGCTCAAGTTCTTTAGAGGACACCGGGGAGCTGTTTTTT. This chain joins TRBV5-6 and TRBJ2-2, with unresolved D. The CDR3 has 16 residues. Germline V lookup: CDR1 SGHDT, CDR2 YYEEEE. V was cut by 3 bases and J by 3 bases, with 15 bases left in between.

This clonotype showed up just a few times. The chain couples TRBV27 to TRBJ2-7; 9 bases line up with TRBD2. This CDR3 is 14 amino acids long. V trimming: 5 bases; J trimming: 2 bases; junction bases outside the gene matches: 4. Germline V lookup: CDR1 MNHEY, CDR2 SMNVEV (reference sequence). In nucleotides, the CDR3 is TGTGCCAGCAGTCTAGCGGGACCTACCTACGAGCAGTACTTC. Residues: CASSLAGPTYEQYF.

The table lists this clonotype with a few counts. J is TRBJ2-3 and V is TRBV7-6; D is possibly TRBD1 (8 bases). Trimming removed 11 bases at V and 1 base at J, with 22 bases between. This CDR3 has 16 residues. CDR1 is SGHVS, CDR2 FNYEAQ, per germline. The CDR3 nucleotides are TGTGCCTCAGGGGGCGGGAGAGATAGCGGCACAGATACGCAGTATTTT. Translating it yields CASGGGRDSGTDTQYF.

V and J are TRBV7-8 and TRBJ1-1, with a tentative D call TRBD1 (5 bases). This CDR3 is built from 17 residues. Germline V gene lookup returns CDR1 SGHVS and CDR2 FQNEAQ. V was trimmed by 1 base and J by 5 bases, leaving 20 bases between them. The CDR3 protein is CASSLGQGRGSRTEAFF. Written as DNA, the CDR3 is TGTGCCAGCAGCTTAGGCCAAGGGCGGGGGTCGAGAACTGAAGCTTTCTTT.

This chain joins TRBV20-1 and TRBJ2-3; D remains ambiguous. The V gene lost 0 bases and the J gene lost 2 bases, with 15 bases spanning the gap. This CDR3 is 16 amino acids long. Germline V gene data show CDR1 as DFQATT and CDR2 as SNEGSKA (reference sequence). The CDR3 is CSARESLAEHTDTQYF. The DNA for the CDR3 is TGCAGTGCTAGAGAAAGTTTGGCGGAGCACACAGATACGCAGTATTTT.

In its sample, this clonotype was seen a few times. The gene calls are TRBV5-1 and TRBJ1-4; TRBD1 aligns across 7 bases. Looked up from germline, CDR1 is SGHRS and CDR2 is YFSETQ. Losses at the gene ends were 1 base for V and 5 bases for J; bases not matched to a gene: 8. This CDR3 spans 16 amino acids. The CDR3 sequence is CASSLTGQRKNEKLFF. DNA of the CDR3: TGCGCCAGCAGCTTGACGGGACAGAGGAAAAATGAAAAACTGTTTTTT.

This clonotype was observed a few times. The V gene is TRBV6-1, the J gene TRBJ2-4, with 7 nucleotides matching TRBD1. V was pared by 9 bases and J by 4 bases, with 12 bases of the junction left unmatched. The CDR3 extends over 15 amino acids. Per germline, CDR1 MNHNS and CDR2 SASEGT. The chain's CDR3 is CASFFYLGQKNIQYF. DNA for the CDR3: TGTGCCAGTTTTTTTTACCTGGGACAGAAAAACATTCAGTACTTC.

V gene TRBV20-1 combines with J gene TRBJ2-7; 9 bases are shared with TRBD2. This CDR3 has 16 residues. In germline, CDR1 is DFQATT, CDR2 SNEGSKA (reference sequence). V was pared by 0 bases and J by 3 bases, with 9 bases of the junction left unmatched. CDR3 nucleotide sequence: TGCAGTGCTAGAGATAATAGCGGGAGAGGCGGCTACGAGCAGTACTTC. Residues: CSARDNSGRGGYEQYF.

A few counts support this clonotype. V gene TRBV11-2 combines with J gene TRBJ2-5; 9 bases line up with TRBD2. This CDR3 is 17 amino acids long. CDR1 is SGHAT and CDR2 is FQNNGV in the germline V gene. V gave up 0 bases and J gave up 7 bases; unmatched junction bases: 12. Here the CDR3 DNA reads TGTGCCAGCAGCTTAGACAGGCCGGGACTAGCCTCCGCGACCCAGTACTTC. Its translation is CASSLDRPGLASATQYF.

The chain couples TRBV14 to TRBJ1-2; 8 bases match TRBD1. CDR1 and CDR2 (germline): SGHDN, FVKESK. The length of the CDR3 is 16 residues. With 3 bases clipped from V and 2 bases from J, the junction kept 8 bases outside the gene matches. CDR3 protein: CASSHKDRVINYGYTF. The CDR3 nucleotides read TGTGCCAGCAGCCACAAGGACAGGGTGATAAACTATGGCTACACCTTC.

This clonotype was recorded a few times. The chain is built from TRBV20-1 and TRBJ2-7; D gene uncertain. The CDR3 extends over 13 amino acids. Per the germline V gene, CDR1 is DFQATT and CDR2 is SNEGSKA (reference sequence). The germline V and J ends were trimmed by 0 bases and 5 bases, with 11 bases remaining between them. CDR3 DNA sequence: TGCAGTGCTAGAGATGGACGACGCGACGAGCAGTACTTC. This gives the protein CSARDGRRDEQYF.

This clonotype occurred many times. The chain is built from TRBV25-1 and TRBJ2-3; D unclear. The CDR3 spans 14 residues. Germline V gene lookup returns CDR1 MGHDK and CDR2 SYGVNS. The V and J ends lost 2 bases and 2 bases respectively, with 8 bases between them. The CDR3 DNA follows: TGTGCCAGCAGTGAAAGGTCGGACACAGATACGCAGTATTTT. Protein product: CASSERSDTDTQYF.

This clonotype has just a few counts. This chain links TRBV7-2 with TRBJ2-3; D possibly corresponds to TRBD2 (6 bases). The CDR3 has 15 amino acids. Germline CDR1 and CDR2: SGHTA and FQGNSA. V lost 2 bases and J lost 2, with 11 bases in between. CDR3 nucleotides: TGTGCCAGCAGCTTATCGGGAGAGAACACAGATACGCAGTATTTT. It encodes CASSLSGENTDTQYF.

CDR3 coding DNA: TGTGCCAGTGGGCCAGCGGGAGCCTCTCCTTACGAGCAGTACTTC. It specifies CASGPAGASPYEQYF. This rearrangement joins TRBV9 to TRBJ2-7; 8 positions agree with TRBD2. Trimming at V came to 8 bases and at J to 4 bases, leaving 14 bases not matched to a gene. The length of the CDR3 is 15 residues. Germline loops: CDR1 SGDLS, CDR2 YYNGEE.

This clonotype occurred once. V and J are TRBV7-2 and TRBJ2-5; either TRBD1 or TRBD2 may fit D (5 bases each). CDR3 length equals 12 residues. CDR1 is SGHTA, CDR2 FQGNSA, per germline. Trimming removed 6 bases at V and 7 bases at J, with 12 bases between. This CDR3 reads CASSSTRGTQYF. In DNA form, the CDR3 reads TGTGCCAGCAGTTCTACTAGGGGGACCCAGTACTTC.

The J gene is TRBJ1-1, the V gene TRBV7-2; no clear D gene. Germline CDR1 reads SGHTA; CDR2 reads FQGNSA. V was pared by 0 bases and J by 7 bases, with 6 bases between. This CDR3 is built from 12 residues. The CDR3 DNA reads TGTGCCAGCAGCTTAGCGGGATTTGAAGCTTTCTTT. Its translation: CASSLAGFEAFF.

V usage is TRBV12-3 or TRBV12-4 and J usage is TRBJ2-7; 7 nucleotides line up with TRBD2. This CDR3 is built from 22 residues. V trimming: 1 base; J trimming: 5 bases; junction bases outside the gene matches: 29. The DNA for the CDR3 is TGTGCCAGCAGTTTAGATTTCAGGTTGGGGGTGATACGACGGGAGGACCGCGACGAGCAGTACTTC. Protein product: CASSLDFRLGVIRREDRDEQYF.

V usage is TRBV29-1 and J usage is TRBJ2-7, with TRBD2 matching 11 bases. The CDR3 is 13 amino acids. In germline, CDR1 is SQVTM, CDR2 ANQGSEA. The V segment lost 8 bases and the J segment 5 bases; nucleotides outside the gene matches: 8. The DNA of the CDR3 is TGCAGCTCATCGACTAGCGGGGTTCACGAGCAGTACTTC. Its translation is CSSSTSGVHEQYF.

The table lists this clonotype with many counts. The chain recombines TRBV5-5 with TRBJ2-7, with TRBD2 matching 11 bases. The germline CDR1 and CDR2 sequences are SGHKS and YYEKEE (reference sequence). The V and J ends lost 8 bases and 4 bases, in that order; junction bases with no gene match: 11. The CDR3 runs 15 residues. Here the CDR3 DNA reads TGTGCCAGTGGAAGTAGCGGGAGGGCCACGTACGAGCAGTACTTC. Translating gives CASGSSGRATYEQYF.

The sample holds a few counts of this clonotype. The chain combines TRBV5-1 with TRBJ2-1; a weak D match, TRBD1 (6 bases). The CDR3 covers 13 residues. Germline CDR1 SGHRS, CDR2 YFSETQ. The germline V and J ends were trimmed by 1 base and 6 bases, with 8 bases remaining between them. The CDR3 bases are TGCGCCAGCAGCTTGCAAGGGGGCAATGAGCAGTTCTTC. It encodes CASSLQGGNEQFF.

This clonotype was detected only once. This chain connects TRBV11-2 to TRBJ2-3; D is undetermined. CDR3 size: 12 residues. Trimming left V 7 bases short and J 0 bases short, with 5 bases between. Germline values: CDR1 SGHAT, CDR2 FQNNGV. The CDR3 DNA follows: TGTGCCAGCATGAGGAGCACAGATACGCAGTATTTT. Its translation is CASMRSTDTQYF.

This clonotype has more than one count but fewer than ten. The V call is TRBV5-1, the J call TRBJ2-1; TRBD1 matches 7 bases. Looked up from germline, CDR1 is SGHRS and CDR2 is YFSETQ. Germline trimming cut 4 bases from V and 4 bases from J; bases unmatched to any gene: 8. This CDR3 has 15 residues. The CDR3 DNA follows: TGCGCCAGCAGCGTGGGACAGATATTATACAATGAGCAGTTCTTC. Residues: CASSVGQILYNEQFF.

The V gene is TRBV20-1, the J gene TRBJ2-2, with D perhaps being TRBD1 or TRBD2 (5 bases each). The CDR3 extends over 13 amino acids. The V gene's germline CDR1 is DFQATT and CDR2 SNEGSKA (reference sequence). The CDR3: CNVEDTDTGELFF. In DNA form, the CDR3 reads TGCAATGTGGAGGACACAGACACCGGGGAGCTGTTTTTT.

The chain carries TRBV29-1 and TRBJ1-2; possibly TRBD1 for D (6 bases). The germline CDR1 and CDR2 sequences are SQVTM and ANQGSEA. CDR3 length: 12 residues. V was pared by 8 bases and J by 4 bases, with 14 bases between. The CDR3 loop is CSTQGFGYGYTF. CDR3 bases: TGCAGCACCCAGGGGTTTGGCTATGGCTACACCTTC.

The chain employs TRBV28 and TRBJ1-6; D is ambiguous. The CDR3 is 15 residues long. Trimming stripped 11 bases from V and 8 bases from J, with 22 bases between. In germline, CDR1 is MDHEN, CDR2 SYDVKM. The CDR3 spells CAGTSRPGRDSPLHF. The CDR3 region has the DNA TGTGCCGGTACCTCGAGACCCGGACGAGATTCACCCCTCCACTTT.

The J gene is TRBJ2-7, the V gene TRBV20-1; tentatively, D is TRBD1 or TRBD2 (5 bases each). V shed 5 bases and J shed 10 bases, with 24 bases lying between them. The CDR3 extends over 14 amino acids. From germline, CDR1 is DFQATT and CDR2 SNEGSKA (reference sequence). CDR3 region: CSASRPRDPLTQYF. CDR3 DNA: TGCAGTGCTTCGCGGCCGAGGGACCCTCTTACCCAGTACTTC.

The gene calls are TRBV28 and TRBJ2-7, with D possibly being TRBD1 (5 bases). Per germline, CDR1 MDHEN and CDR2 SYDVKM. This CDR3 comprises 12 residues. V lost 11 bases, J lost 1 base, and 12 bases lay in between. Here the CDR3 reads CAVQGMSYEQYF. CDR3 in DNA: TGTGCCGTCCAGGGAATGTCCTACGAGCAGTACTTC.

V and J are TRBV5-5 and TRBJ2-7; 7 nucleotides line up with TRBD2. Germline V gene sequence: CDR1 SGHKS, CDR2 YYEKEE (reference sequence). The CDR3 runs to 15 residues. V was clipped by 5 bases and J by 3 bases; unmatched bases: 11. CDR3 DNA: TGTGCCAGCAGGGAACAGCGCCGGGAGGACTACGAGCAGTACTTC. This encodes CASREQRREDYEQYF.

CDR3 sequence (DNA): TGTGCCAGCAGCCTCGGACCGCAAGATACGCAGTATTTT. Amino acid sequence: CASSLGPQDTQYF. The rearrangement joins TRBV7-3 to TRBJ2-3; D is ambiguous. CDR1 and CDR2 (germline): SGHTA, FQGTGA. The CDR3 consists of 13 residues. The germline V and J ends were trimmed by 5 bases and 5 bases, with 11 bases remaining between them.